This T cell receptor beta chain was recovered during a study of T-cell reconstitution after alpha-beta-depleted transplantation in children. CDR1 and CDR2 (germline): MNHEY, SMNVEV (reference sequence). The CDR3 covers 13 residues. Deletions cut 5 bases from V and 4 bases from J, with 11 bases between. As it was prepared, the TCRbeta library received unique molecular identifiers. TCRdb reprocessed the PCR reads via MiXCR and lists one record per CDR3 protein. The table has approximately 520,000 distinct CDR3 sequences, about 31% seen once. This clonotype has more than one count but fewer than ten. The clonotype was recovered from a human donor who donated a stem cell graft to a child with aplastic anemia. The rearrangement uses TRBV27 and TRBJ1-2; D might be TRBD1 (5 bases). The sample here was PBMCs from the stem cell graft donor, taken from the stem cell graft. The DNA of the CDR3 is TGTGCCAGCAGTCCGACAGTCCTCTATGGCTACACCTTC. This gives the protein CASSPTVLYGYTF.